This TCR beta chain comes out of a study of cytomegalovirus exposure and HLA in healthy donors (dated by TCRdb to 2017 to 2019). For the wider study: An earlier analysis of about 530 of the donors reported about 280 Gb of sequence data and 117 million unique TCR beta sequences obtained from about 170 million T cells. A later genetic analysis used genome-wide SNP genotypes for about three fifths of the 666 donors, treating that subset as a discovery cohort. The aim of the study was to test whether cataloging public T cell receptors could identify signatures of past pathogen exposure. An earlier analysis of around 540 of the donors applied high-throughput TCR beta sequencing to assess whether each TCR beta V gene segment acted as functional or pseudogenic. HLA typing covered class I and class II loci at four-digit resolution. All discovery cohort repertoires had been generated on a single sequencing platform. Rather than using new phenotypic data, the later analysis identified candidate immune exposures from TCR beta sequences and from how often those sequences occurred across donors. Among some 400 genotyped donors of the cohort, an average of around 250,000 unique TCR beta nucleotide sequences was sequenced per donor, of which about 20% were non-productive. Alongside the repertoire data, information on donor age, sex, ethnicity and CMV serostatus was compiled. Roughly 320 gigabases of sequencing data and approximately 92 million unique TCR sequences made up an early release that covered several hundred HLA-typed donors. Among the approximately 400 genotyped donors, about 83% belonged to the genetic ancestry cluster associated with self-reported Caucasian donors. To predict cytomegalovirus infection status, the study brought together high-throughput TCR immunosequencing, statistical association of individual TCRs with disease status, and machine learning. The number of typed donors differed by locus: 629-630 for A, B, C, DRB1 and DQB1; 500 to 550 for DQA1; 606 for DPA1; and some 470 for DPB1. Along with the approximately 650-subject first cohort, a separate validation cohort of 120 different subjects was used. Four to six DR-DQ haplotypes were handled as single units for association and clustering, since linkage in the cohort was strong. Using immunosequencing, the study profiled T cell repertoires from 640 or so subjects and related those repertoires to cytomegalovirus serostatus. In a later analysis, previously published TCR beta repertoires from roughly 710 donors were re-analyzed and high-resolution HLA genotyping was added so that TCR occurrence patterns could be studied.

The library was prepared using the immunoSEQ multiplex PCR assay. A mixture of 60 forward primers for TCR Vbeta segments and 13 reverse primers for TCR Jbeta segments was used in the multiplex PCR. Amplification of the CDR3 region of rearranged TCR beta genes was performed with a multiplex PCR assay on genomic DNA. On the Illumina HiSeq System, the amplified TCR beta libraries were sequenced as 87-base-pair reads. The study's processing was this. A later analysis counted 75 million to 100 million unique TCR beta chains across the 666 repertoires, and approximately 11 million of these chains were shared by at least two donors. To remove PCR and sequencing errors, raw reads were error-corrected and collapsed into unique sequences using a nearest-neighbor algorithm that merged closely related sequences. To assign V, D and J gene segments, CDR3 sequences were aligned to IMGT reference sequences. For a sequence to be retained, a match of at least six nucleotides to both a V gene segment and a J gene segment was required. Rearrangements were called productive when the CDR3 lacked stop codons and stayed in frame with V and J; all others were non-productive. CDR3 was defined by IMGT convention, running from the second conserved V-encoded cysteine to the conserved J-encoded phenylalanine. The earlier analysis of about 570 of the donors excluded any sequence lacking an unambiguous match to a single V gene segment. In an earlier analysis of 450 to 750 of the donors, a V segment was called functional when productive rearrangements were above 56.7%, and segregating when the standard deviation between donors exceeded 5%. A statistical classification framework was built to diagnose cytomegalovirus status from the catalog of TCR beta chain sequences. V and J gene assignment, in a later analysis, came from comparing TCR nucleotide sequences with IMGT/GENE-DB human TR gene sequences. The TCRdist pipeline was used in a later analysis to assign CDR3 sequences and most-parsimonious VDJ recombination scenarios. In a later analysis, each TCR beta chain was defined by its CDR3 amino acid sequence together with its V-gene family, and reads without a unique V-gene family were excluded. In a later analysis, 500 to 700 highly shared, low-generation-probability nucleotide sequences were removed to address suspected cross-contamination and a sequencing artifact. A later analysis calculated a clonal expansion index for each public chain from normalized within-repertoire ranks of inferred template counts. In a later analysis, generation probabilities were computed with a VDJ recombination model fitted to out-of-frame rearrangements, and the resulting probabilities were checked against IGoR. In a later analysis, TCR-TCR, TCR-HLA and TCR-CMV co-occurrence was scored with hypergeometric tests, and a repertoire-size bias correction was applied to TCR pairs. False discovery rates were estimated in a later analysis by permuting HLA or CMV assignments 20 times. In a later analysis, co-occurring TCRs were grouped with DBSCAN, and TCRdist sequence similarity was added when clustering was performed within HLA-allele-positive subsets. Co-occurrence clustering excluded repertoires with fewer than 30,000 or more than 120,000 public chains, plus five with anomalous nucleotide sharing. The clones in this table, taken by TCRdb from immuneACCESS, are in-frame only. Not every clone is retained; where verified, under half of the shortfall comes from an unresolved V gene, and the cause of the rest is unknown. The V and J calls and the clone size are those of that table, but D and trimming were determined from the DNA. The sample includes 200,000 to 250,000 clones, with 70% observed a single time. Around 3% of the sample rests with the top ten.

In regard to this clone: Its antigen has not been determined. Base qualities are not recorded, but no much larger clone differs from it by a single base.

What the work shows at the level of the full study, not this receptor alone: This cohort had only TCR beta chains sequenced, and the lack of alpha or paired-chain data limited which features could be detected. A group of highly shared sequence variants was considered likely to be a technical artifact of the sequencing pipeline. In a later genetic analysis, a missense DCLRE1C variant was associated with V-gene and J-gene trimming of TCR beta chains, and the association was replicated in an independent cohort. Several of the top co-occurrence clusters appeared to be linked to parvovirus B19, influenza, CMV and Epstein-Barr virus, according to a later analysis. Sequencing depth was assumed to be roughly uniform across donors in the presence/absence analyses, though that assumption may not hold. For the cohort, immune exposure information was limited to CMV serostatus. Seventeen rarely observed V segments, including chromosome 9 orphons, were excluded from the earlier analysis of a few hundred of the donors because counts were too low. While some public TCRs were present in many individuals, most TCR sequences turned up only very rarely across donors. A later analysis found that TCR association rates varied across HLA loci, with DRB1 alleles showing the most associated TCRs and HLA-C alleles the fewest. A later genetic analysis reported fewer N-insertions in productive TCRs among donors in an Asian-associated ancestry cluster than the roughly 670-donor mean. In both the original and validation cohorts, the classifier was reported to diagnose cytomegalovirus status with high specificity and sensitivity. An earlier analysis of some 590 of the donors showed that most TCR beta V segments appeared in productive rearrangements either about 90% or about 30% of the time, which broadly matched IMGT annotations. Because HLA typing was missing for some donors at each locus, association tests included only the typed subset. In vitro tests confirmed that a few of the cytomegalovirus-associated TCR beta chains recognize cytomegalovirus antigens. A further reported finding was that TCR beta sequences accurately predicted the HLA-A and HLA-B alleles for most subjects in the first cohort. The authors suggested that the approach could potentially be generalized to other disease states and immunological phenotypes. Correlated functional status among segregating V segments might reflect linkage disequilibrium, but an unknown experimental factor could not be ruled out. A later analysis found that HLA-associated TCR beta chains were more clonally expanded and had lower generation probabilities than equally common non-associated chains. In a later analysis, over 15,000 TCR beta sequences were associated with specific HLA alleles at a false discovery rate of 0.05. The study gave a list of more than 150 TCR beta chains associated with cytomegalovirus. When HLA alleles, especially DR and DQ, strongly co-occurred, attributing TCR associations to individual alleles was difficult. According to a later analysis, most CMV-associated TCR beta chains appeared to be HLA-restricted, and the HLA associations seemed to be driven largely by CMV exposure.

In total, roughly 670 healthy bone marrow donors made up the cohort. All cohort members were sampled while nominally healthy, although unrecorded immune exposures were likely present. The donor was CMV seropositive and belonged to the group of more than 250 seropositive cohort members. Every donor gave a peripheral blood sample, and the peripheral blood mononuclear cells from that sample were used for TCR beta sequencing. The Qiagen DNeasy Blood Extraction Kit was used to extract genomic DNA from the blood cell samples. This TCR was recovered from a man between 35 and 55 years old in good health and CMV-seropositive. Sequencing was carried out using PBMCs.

This receptor has the CDR3 CASSLRPRATNEKLFF. The DNA sequence is given as TGTGCCAGCAGCTTACGCCCGAGGGCAACTAATGAAAAACTGTTTTTT. The rearrangement combines TRBV7-2 with TRBJ1-4; no D gene is confidently identified. Via the germline V gene, CDR1 is SGHTA and CDR2 FQGNSA. V is cut by 2 bases and J by 0 bases, and the space between the germline ends is 10 bases. The CDR3 runs 16 amino acids, cysteine and phenylalanine included. Of all the DNA, just the CDR3 is kept, 48 bases in frame from base 1.